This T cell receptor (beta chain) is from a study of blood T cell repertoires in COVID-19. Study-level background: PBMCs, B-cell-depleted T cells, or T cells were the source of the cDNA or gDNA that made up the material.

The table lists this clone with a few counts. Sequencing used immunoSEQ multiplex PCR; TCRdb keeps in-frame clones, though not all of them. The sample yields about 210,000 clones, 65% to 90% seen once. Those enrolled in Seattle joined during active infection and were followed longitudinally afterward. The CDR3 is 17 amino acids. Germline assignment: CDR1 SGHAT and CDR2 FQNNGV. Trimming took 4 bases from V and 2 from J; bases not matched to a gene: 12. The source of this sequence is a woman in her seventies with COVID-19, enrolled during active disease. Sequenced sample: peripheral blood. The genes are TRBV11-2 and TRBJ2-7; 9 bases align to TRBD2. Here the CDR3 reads CASSSTGRGRATYEQYF. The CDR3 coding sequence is TGTGCCAGCAGCTCAACAGGTCGCGGGAGGGCCACCTACGAGCAGTACTTC.